The 13 T cell receptor beta chains listed next were all sequenced from one sample in a study of T cell repertoires in cytomegalovirus infection. One entry per CDR3 protein, called by TCRdb with MiXCR from the reads. The sample yields 85,000 to 120,000 distinct CDR3 sequences, approximately 15% seen once. The specimen was PBMCs. Every receptor here comes from a human donor in good health (CMV status not recorded). Some clones in this sample may be carry-over from other donors' samples.

This clonotype qualifies as medium-sized. The rearrangement links TRBV11-2 to TRBJ2-7; D is undetermined. Germline CDR1 SGHAT, CDR2 FQNNGV. V gave up 2 bases and J gave up 1 base, with 15 bases separating them. The CDR3 has 16 amino acids. CDR3 sequence reads: CASSLFPGGGSYEQYF. CDR3 sequence (DNA): TGTGCCAGCAGCTTATTTCCCGGTGGCGGATCCTACGAGCAGTACTTC.

The chain recombines TRBV20-1 with TRBJ2-1; 7 bases line up with TRBD2. The CDR3 covers 15 residues. Trimming removed 4 bases from V and 4 bases from J; junction bases left unmatched: 10. The V gene's germline CDR1 is DFQATT and CDR2 SNEGSKA (reference sequence). This CDR3 is CSATNPGGSYNEQFF. The CDR3 DNA is TGCAGTGCTACCAACCCCGGGGGGAGTTACAATGAGCAGTTCTTC.

This clonotype has a count of ten or more. The chain joins TRBV7-2 to TRBJ1-2, with TRBD1 matching 8 bases. Germline CDR1 and CDR2: SGHTA and FQGNSA. This CDR3 is 13 amino acids long. The V gene end was trimmed by 5 bases and the J gene end by 9 bases; junction bases not matched to a gene: 8. The CDR3 DNA is TGTGCCAGCAGCGGCGACAGGGGACGTAGCTACACCTTC. Its protein product is CASSGDRGRSYTF. Full variable domain (missing parts from reference TRBV7-2 and TRBJ1-2): GAGVSQSPSNKVTEKGKDVELRCDPISGHTALYWYRQSLGQGLEFLIYFQGNSAPDKSGLPSDRFSAERTGGSVSTLTIQRTQQEDSAVYLCASSGDRGRSYTFGSGTRLTVV.

The V call is TRBV7-6, the J call TRBJ1-1; D not resolved. The CDR3 covers 14 residues. The germline V gene has CDR1 SGHVS and CDR2 FNYEAQ. V gave up 4 bases and J gave up 4 bases, with 13 bases separating them. CDR3 loop: CASSSLQDGTEAFF. As DNA, the CDR3 is TGTGCCAGCAGCTCGCTCCAAGATGGCACTGAAGCTTTCTTT.

This clonotype was seen repeatedly, ten times or more. The CDR3 sequence is CASSLWPPGDGNEQFF. In DNA form, the CDR3 reads TGTGCCAGCAGCTTATGGCCCCCGGGGGACGGGAATGAGCAGTTCTTC. V gene TRBV7-8 combines with J gene TRBJ2-1; D is possibly TRBD2 (6 bases). Germline assignment: CDR1 SGHVS and CDR2 FQNEAQ. V was shortened by 2 bases and J by 7 bases, with 18 bases between the two germline ends. CDR3 size: 16 residues.

Worth noting for this clonotype: Compared with germline, one end of the junction differs, possibly owing to a read error. The chain carries TRBV2 and TRBJ1-2; D is perhaps TRBD1 (5 bases). This CDR3 spans 16 amino acids. Germline loops: CDR1 SNHLY, CDR2 FYNNEI. The CDR3 reads CASGDLQDSANYGYTF. The CDR3 DNA reads TGTGCCAGCGGTGATTTACAGGATTCAGCTAACTATGGCTACACCTTC.

This clonotype was counted a few times. This chain uses TRBV7-3 with TRBJ2-5; maybe TRBD1 (6 bases). Germline loops: CDR1 SGHTA, CDR2 FQGTGA. Deletions cut 2 bases from V and 7 bases from J, with 14 bases between. This CDR3 spans 14 amino acids. DNA for the CDR3: TGTGCCAGCAGCTTAGAGAACAGGGCCTCGACCCAGTACTTC. Translating it yields CASSLENRASTQYF.

This clonotype was observed at least ten times. The rearrangement uses TRBV10-3 and TRBJ2-7, with TRBD2 matching over 7 bases. The length of the CDR3 is 14 residues. V was clipped by 11 bases and J by 0 bases; unmatched bases: 10. Germline V gene sequence: CDR1 ENHRY, CDR2 SYGVKD. The DNA of the CDR3 is TGTGCCTCAGGATCGGGGGGAACCTCCTACGAGCAGTACTTC. It yields the protein CASGSGGTSYEQYF.

This clonotype turned up a few times. This chain joins TRBV4-1 and TRBJ1-5, with 9 nucleotides matching TRBD1. Germline assignment: CDR1 MGHRA and CDR2 YSYEKL. With 3 bases clipped from V and 4 bases from J, the junction kept 22 bases outside the gene matches. This CDR3 contains 21 residues. CDR3 nucleotides: TGCGCCAGCAGCCAGGAGCTTATCGGGACAGGGATTCGTGGAGAAAATCAGCCCCAGCATTTT. This encodes CASSQELIGTGIRGENQPQHF.

The V call is TRBV28, the J call TRBJ1-1; tentatively, D is TRBD1 (6 bases). Germline V gene lookup returns CDR1 MDHEN and CDR2 SYDVKM. CDR3 size: 14 residues. The V end was cut by 7 bases, the J end by 7 bases, with 19 bases between. The DNA for the CDR3 is TGTGCCAGCACCCCCGGACAGAGAATTGATGAAGCTTTCTTT. Residues: CASTPGQRIDEAFF.

This chain joins TRBV18 and TRBJ2-1, with D perhaps given as TRBD1 or TRBD2 (5 bases each). The V end lost 3 bases, the J end lost 6 bases, and 9 bases lay between the germline ends. Per the germline V gene, CDR1 is KGHSH and CDR2 is LQKENI. There are 13 residues in the CDR3. The CDR3 is CASSPRGANEQFF. DNA for the CDR3: TGTGCCAGCTCACCGAGAGGGGCCAATGAGCAGTTCTTC. Drawing the rest from reference TRBV18 and TRBJ2-1, the complete variable domain is NAGVMQNPRHLVRRRGQEARLRCSPMKGHSHVYWYRQLPEEGLKFMVYLQKENIIDESGMPKERFSAEFPKEGPSILRIQQVVRGDSAAYFCASSPRGANEQFFGPGTRLTVL.

The gene calls are TRBV5-1 and TRBJ2-1; D may be TRBD1 or TRBD2 (6 bases each). Germline lookup yields CDR1 SGHRS and CDR2 YFSETQ. V was cut by 0 bases and J by 0 bases, with 7 bases left in between. This CDR3 region has 15 residues. CDR3 DNA sequence: TGCGCCAGCAGCTTGGAGGGGGGCTCCTACAATGAGCAGTTCTTC. Amino acid sequence: CASSLEGGSYNEQFF.

In this sample, this clonotype turned up a few times. The V gene is TRBV6-2 or TRBV6-3, the J gene TRBJ2-7; possibly TRBD2 for D (7 bases). Germline CDR1 and CDR2: MNHEY and SVGEGT. CDR3 size: 15 residues. The V end lost 4 bases, the J end lost 3 bases, and 16 bases lay between the germline ends. Written as DNA, the CDR3 is TGTGCCAGCAGTTTCCAATACAGGGAGGGCTACGAGCAGTACTTC. Protein: CASSFQYREGYEQYF.